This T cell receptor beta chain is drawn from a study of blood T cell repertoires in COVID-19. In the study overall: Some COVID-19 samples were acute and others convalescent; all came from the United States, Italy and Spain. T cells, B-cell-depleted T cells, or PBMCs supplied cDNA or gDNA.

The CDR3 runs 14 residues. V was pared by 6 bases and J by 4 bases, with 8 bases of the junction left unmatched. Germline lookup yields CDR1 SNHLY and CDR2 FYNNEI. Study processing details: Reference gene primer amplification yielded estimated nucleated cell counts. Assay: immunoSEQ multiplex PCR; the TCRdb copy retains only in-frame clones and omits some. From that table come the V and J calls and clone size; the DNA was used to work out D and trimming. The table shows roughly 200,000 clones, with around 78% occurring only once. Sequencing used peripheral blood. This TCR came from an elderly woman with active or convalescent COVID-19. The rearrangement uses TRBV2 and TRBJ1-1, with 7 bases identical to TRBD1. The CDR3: CASRRTGDPTEAFF. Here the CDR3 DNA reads TGTGCCAGCAGACGTACAGGGGACCCCACTGAAGCTTTCTTT. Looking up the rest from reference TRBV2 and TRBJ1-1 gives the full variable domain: EPEVTQTPSHQVTQMGQEVILRCVPISNHLYFYWYRQILGQKVEFLVSFYNNEISEKSEIFDDQFSVERPDGSNFTLKIRSTKLEDSAMYFCASRRTGDPTEAFFGQGTRLTVV.